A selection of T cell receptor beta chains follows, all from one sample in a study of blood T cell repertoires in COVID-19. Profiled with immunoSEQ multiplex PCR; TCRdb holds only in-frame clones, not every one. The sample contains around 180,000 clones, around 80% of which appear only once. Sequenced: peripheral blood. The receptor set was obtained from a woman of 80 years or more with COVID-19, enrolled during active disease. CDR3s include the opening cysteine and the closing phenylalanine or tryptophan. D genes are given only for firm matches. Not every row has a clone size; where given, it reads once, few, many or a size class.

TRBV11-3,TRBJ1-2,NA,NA,CASSLNREGGYTF,TGTGCCAGCAGCTTAAACAGGGAAGGTGGCTACACCTTC
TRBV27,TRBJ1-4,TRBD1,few,CASSHRGTNEKLFF,TGTGCCAGCAGCCACAGGGGGACTAATGAAAAACTGTTTTTT
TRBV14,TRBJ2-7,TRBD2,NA,CASSQYRGGTFSGSGPSYEQYF,TGTGCCAGCAGCCAGTACAGGGGAGGGACTTTTAGCGGGAGCGGTCCTTCCTACGAGCAGTACTTC
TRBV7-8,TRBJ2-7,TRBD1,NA,CASSLRGQLPEYEQYF,TGTGCCAGCAGCTTAAGGGGACAGCTCCCTGAATACGAGCAGTACTTC
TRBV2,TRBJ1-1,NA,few,CASSEVEKEAFF,TGTGCCAGCAGTGAAGTCGAGAAAGAAGCTTTCTTT
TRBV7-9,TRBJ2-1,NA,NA,CASSLAEGTMQFF,TGTGCCAGCAGCTTAGCGGAGGGAACGATGCAGTTCTTC
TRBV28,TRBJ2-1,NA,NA,CASSYTGTYNEQFF,TGTGCCAGCAGTTATACAGGGACCTACAATGAGCAGTTCTTC
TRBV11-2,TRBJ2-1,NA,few,CASSLAQYNEQFF,TGTGCCAGCAGCTTAGCTCAGTACAATGAGCAGTTCTTC
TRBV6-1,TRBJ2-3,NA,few,CASSEAGQSTDTQYF,TGTGCCAGCAGTGAAGCTGGGCAGAGCACAGATACGCAGTATTTT
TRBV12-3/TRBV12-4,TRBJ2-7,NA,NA,CASSPQGYEQYF,TGTGCCAGCAGTCCACAGGGATACGAGCAGTACTTC
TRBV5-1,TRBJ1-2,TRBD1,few,CASSVDRGPYGYTF,TGCGCCAGCAGCGTCGACAGGGGACCCTATGGCTACACCTTC
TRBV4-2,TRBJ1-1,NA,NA,CASSQAYADNTEAFF,TGTGCCAGCAGCCAAGCTTATGCGGATAACACTGAAGCTTTCTTT
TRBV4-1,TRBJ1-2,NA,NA,CASSPSPGFNYGYTF,TGCGCCAGCAGCCCTAGTCCAGGGTTCAACTATGGCTACACCTTC
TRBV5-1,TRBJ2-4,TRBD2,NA,CASSLASLAGEKNIQYF,TGCGCCAGCAGCTTGGCCTCGCTAGCGGGGGAAAAAAACATTCAGTACTTC
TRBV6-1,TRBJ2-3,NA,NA,CASSAWGRESYVDTQYF,TGTGCCAGCAGTGCTTGGGGGCGGGAGAGTTACGTAGATACGCAGTATTTT
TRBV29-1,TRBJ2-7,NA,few,CSVGRGSSYEQYF,TGCAGCGTTGGGCGCGGGTCCTCCTACGAGCAGTACTTC
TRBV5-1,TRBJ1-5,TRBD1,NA,CASSSTGSDQPQHF,TGCGCCAGCAGCTCGACAGGGTCTGATCAGCCCCAGCATTTT
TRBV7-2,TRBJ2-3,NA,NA,CASRNSGTDTQYF,TGTGCCAGCAGGAATAGCGGCACAGATACGCAGTATTTT
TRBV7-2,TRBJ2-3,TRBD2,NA,CASSVGLAGGRITDTQYF,TGTGCCAGCAGCGTGGGACTAGCGGGGGGCAGAATAACAGATACGCAGTATTTT
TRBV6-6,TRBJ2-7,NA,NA,CASSPSHGRPSSYEQYF,TGTGCCAGCAGTCCTTCCCATGGGAGACCTTCCTCCTACGAGCAGTACTTC
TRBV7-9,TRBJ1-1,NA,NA,CASSLQEAGSDTEAFF,TGTGCCAGCAGCTTACAGGAGGCCGGGTCGGACACTGAAGCTTTCTTT
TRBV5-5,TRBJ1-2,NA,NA,CASSLGIYGYTF,TGTGCCAGCAGCTTGGGTATCTATGGCTACACCTTC
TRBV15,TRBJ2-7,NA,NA,CATSRDATGPGVLYEQYF,TGTGCCACCAGCAGAGACGCAACAGGGCCTGGAGTCCTATACGAGCAGTACTTC